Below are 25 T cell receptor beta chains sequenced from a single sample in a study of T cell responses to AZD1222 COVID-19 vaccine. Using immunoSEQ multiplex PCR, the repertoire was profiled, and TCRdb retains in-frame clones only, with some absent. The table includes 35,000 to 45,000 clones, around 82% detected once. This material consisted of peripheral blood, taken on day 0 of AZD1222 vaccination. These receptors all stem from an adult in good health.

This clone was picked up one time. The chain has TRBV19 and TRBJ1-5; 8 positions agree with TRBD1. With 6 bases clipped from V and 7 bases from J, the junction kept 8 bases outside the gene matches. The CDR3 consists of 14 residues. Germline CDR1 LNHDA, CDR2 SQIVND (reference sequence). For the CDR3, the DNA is TGTGCCAGTAGAAGAGACAGGGGAGGCCAGCCCCAGCATTTT. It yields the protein CASRRDRGGQPQHF.

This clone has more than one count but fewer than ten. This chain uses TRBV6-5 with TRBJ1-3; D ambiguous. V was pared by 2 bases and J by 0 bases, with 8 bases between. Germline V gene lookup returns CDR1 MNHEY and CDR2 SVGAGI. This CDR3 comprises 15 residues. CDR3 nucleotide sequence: TGTGCCAGCAGTTACGGGATTAGCTCTGGAAACACCATATATTTT. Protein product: CASSYGISSGNTIYF.

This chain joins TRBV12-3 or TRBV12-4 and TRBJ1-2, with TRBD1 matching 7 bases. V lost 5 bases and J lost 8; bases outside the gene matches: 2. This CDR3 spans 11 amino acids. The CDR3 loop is CASSRGLGYTF. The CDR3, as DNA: TGTGCCAGCAGTAGGGGGCTCGGCTACACCTTC.

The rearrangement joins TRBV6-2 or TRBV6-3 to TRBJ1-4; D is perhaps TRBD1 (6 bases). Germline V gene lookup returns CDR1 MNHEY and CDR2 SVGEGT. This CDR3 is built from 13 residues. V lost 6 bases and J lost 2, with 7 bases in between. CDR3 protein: CASSDRTNEKLFF. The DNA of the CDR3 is TGTGCCAGCAGCGACAGGACTAATGAAAAACTGTTTTTT.

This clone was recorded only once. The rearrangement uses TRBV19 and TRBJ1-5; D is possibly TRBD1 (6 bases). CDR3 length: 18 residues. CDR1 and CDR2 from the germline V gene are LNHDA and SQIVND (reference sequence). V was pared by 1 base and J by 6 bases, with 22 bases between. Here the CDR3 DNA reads TGTGCCAGTAGTATAGTAAGGGGCTTGGGGGCTCTCAGTCAGCCCCAGCATTTT. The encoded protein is CASSIVRGLGALSQPQHF.

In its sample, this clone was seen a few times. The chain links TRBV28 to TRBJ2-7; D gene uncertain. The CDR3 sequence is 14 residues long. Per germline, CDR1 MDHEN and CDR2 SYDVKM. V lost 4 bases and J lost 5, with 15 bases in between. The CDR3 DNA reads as TGTGCCAGCAGTTCTCCCCTCGACGGCCACGAGCAGTACTTC. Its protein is CASSSPLDGHEQYF. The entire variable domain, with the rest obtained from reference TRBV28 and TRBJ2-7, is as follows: DVKVTQSSRYLVKRTGEKVFLECVQDMDHENMFWYRQDPGLGLRLIYFSYDVKMKEKGDIPEGYSVSREKKERFSLILESASTNQTSMYLCASSSPLDGHEQYFGPGTRLTVT.

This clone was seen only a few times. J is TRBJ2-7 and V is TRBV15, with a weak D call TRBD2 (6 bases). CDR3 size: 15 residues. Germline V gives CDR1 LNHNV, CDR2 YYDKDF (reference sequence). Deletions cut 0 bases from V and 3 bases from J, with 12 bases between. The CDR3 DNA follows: TGTGCCACCAGCAGAGATTCGCGGGGAAGCTACGAGCAGTACTTC. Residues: CATSRDSRGSYEQYF.

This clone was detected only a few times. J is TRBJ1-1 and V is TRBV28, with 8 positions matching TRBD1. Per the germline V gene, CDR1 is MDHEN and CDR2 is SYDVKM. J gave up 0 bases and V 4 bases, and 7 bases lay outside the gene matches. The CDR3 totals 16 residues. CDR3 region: CASSSAGTGMNTEAFF. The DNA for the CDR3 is TGTGCCAGCAGTTCCGCCGGGACAGGAATGAACACTGAAGCTTTCTTT.

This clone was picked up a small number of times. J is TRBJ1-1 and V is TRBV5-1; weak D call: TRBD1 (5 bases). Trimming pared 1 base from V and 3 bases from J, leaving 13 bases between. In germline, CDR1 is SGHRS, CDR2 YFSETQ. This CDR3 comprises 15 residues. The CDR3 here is CASSLSVAGDTEAFF. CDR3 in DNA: TGCGCCAGCAGCTTGTCCGTGGCGGGGGACACTGAAGCTTTCTTT.

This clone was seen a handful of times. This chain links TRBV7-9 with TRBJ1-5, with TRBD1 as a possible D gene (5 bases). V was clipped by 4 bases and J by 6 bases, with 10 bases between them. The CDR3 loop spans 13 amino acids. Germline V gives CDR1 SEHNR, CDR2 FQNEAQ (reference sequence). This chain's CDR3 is CASSSGTAQPQHF. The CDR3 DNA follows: TGTGCCAGCAGCTCTGGGACTGCTCAGCCCCAGCATTTT.

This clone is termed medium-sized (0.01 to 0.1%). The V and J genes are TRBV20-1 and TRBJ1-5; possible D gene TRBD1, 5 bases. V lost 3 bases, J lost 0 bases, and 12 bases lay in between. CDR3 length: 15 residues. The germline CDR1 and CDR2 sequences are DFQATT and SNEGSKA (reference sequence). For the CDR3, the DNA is TGCAGTGCTAGTGGGGGAACTTATAGCAATCAGCCCCAGCATTTT. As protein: CSASGGTYSNQPQHF.

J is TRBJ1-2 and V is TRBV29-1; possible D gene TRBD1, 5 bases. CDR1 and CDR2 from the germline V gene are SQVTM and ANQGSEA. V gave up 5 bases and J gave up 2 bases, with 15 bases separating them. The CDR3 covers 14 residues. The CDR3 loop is CSVPGLMNNYGYTF. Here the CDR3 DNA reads TGCAGCGTTCCGGGACTCATGAACAACTATGGCTACACCTTC. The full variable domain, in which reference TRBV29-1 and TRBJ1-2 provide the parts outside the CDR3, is SAVISQKPSRDICQRGTSLTIQCQVDSQVTMMFWYRQQPGQSLTLIATANQGSEATYESGFVIDKFPISRPNLTFSTLTVSNMSPEDSSIYLCSVPGLMNNYGYTFGSGTRLTVV.

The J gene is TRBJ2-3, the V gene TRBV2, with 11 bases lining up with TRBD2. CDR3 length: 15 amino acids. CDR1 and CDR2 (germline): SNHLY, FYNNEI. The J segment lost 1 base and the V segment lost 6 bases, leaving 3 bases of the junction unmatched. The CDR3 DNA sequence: TGTGCCAGCAGCCCGACTAGCGGGGGCACAGATACGCAGTATTTT. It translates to CASSPTSGGTDTQYF.

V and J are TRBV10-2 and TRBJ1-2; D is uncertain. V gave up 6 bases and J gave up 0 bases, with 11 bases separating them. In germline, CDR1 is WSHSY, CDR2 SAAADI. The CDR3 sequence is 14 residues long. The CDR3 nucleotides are TGCGCCAGCAGAACGGACGGAACTAACTATGGCTACACCTTC. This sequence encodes CASRTDGTNYGYTF.

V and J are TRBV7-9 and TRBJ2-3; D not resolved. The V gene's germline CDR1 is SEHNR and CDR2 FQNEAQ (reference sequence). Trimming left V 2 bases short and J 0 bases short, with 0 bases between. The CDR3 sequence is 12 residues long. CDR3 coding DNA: TGTGCCAGCAGCTTAAGCACAGATACGCAGTATTTT. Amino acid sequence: CASSLSTDTQYF. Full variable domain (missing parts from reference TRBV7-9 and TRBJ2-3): DTGVSQNPRHKITKRGQNVTFRCDPISEHNRLYWYRQTLGQGPEFLTYFQNEAQLEKSRLLSDRFSAERPKGSFSTLEIQRTEQGDSAMYLCASSLSTDTQYFGPGTRLTVL.

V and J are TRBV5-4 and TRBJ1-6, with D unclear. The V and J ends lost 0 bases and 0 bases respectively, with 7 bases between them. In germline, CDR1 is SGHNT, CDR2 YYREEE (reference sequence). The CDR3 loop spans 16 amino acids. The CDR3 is CASSLVRGSYNSPLHF. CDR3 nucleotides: TGTGCCAGCAGCTTGGTGCGCGGCTCCTATAATTCACCCCTCCACTTT. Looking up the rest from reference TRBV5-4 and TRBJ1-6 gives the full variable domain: ETGVTQSPTHLIKTRGQQVTLRCSSQSGHNTVSWYQQALGQGPQFIFQYYREEENGRGNFPPRFSGLQFPNYSSELNVNALELDDSALYLCASSLVRGSYNSPLHFGNGTRLTVT.

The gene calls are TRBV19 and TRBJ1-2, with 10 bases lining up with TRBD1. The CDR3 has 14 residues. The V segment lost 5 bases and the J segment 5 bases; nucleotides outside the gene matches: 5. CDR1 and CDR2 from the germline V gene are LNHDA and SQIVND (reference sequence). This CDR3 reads CASSPTGGGYGYTF. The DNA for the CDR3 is TGTGCCAGTAGTCCGACAGGGGGCGGTTATGGCTACACCTTC.

The CDR3: CASSVEGTGDTEAFF. CDR3 bases: TGCGCCAGCAGCGTGGAAGGGACAGGGGACACTGAAGCTTTCTTT. The rearrangement links TRBV5-1 to TRBJ1-1; 10 bases are shared with TRBD1. Per germline, CDR1 SGHRS and CDR2 YFSETQ. The ends lost 4 bases at V and 3 bases at J; junction bases unmatched: 6. CDR3 length: 15 residues.

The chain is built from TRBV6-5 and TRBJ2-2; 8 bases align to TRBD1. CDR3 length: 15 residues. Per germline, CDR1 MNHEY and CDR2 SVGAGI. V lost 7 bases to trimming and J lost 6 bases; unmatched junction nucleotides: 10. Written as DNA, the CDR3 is TGTGCCAGCAATCAGGGGGCCGGTAGGGCCGGGGAGCTGTTTTTT. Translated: CASNQGAGRAGELFF.

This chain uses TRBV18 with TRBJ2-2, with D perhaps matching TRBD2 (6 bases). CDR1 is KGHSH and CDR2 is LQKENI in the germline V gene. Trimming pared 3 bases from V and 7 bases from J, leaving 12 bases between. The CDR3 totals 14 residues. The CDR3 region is CASSPTGVHGELFF. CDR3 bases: TGTGCCAGCTCACCTACGGGGGTGCACGGGGAGCTGTTTTTT.

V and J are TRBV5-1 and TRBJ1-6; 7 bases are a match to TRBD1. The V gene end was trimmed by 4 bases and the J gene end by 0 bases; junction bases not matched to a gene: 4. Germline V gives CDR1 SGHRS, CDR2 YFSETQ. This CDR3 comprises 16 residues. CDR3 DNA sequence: TGCGCCAGCAGCGCGGGACAGAGCTCCTATAATTCACCCCTCCACTTT. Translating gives CASSAGQSSYNSPLHF.

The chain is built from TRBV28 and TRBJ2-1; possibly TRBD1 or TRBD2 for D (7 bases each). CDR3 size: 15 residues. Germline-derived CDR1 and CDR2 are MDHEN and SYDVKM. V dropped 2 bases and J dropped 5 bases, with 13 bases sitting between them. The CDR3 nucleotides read TGTGCCAGCAGTTTACAGGGGGGGATTCACAATGAGCAGTTCTTC. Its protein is CASSLQGGIHNEQFF.

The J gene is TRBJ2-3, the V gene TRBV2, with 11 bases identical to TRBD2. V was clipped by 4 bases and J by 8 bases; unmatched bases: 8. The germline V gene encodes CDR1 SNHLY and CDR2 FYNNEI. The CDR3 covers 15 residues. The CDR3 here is CASSAPSGGISTQYF. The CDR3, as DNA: TGTGCCAGCAGTGCCCCTAGCGGGGGGATCTCTACGCAGTATTTT.

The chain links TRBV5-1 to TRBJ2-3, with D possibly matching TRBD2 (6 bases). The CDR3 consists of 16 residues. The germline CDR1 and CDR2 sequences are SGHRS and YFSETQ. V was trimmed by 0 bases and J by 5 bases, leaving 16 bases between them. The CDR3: CASSLDSSGLIDTQYF. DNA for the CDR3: TGCGCCAGCAGCTTGGATAGTAGCGGCCTCATAGATACGCAGTATTTT.

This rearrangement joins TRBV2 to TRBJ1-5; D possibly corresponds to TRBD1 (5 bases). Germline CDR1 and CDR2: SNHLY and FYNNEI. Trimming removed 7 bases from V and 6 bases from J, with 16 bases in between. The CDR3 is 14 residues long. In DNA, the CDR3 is TGTGCCAGCAAGTTGGGGGTGGACGGTCAGCCCCAGCATTTT. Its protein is CASKLGVDGQPQHF.